This T cell receptor (beta chain) was captured by sequencing in a study of Graves' ophthalmopathy and Graves' hyperthyroidism. The study's findings and limits: The majority of expanded thyroid clonotypes above 0.001 frequency also occurred in blood. A classifier, a 13-signature model, separated ophthalmopathy from stable hyperthyroidism with approximately 88% sensitivity and approximately 81% specificity.

For this clonotype: Its antigen is still unknown.

Researchers took RNA transcripts and amplified TCR beta CDR3 regions from them. HTBI primers were used in a first-round RT-PCR, which preceded a second-round multiplex PCR. TCRdb reprocessed the multiplex PCR reads with MiXCR, giving one entry per CDR3 protein. The table shows hundreds of thousands of distinct CDR3 sequences, with roughly 41% occurring only once. Those donors who had ophthalmopathy presented with moderate-to-severe activity, a CAS of ≥3, a NOSPECS of ≥4 and a duration under 3 months. Fresh peripheral blood, about 9.3 ml, was the PBMC source. Germline CDR1 is ENHRY and CDR2 is SYGVKD. V lost 6 bases and J 6 bases, leaving 2 bases between the germline ends. The CDR3 is 10 amino acids.

Input material: peripheral blood. The J gene is TRBJ2-2, the V gene TRBV10-3, with D uncertain. The TCR sequence derives from an adult man with Graves' ophthalmopathy. For the CDR3, the DNA is TGTGCCATCAGGCCCGGGGAGCTGTTTTTT. Its translation: CAIRPGELFF.